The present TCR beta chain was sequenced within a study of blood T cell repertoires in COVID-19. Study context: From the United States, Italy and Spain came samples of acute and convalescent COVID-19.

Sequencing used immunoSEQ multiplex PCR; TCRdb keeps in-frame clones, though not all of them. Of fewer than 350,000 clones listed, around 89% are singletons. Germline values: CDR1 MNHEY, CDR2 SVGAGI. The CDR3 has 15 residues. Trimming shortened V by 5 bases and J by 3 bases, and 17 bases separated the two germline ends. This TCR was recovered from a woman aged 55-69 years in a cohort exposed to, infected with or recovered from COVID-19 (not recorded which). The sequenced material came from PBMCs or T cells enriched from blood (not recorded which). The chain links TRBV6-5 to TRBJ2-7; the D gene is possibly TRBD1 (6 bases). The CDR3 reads CASSRTGTQLYEQYF. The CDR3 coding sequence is TGTGCCAGCAGTCGTACCGGGACACAACTCTACGAGCAGTACTTC.